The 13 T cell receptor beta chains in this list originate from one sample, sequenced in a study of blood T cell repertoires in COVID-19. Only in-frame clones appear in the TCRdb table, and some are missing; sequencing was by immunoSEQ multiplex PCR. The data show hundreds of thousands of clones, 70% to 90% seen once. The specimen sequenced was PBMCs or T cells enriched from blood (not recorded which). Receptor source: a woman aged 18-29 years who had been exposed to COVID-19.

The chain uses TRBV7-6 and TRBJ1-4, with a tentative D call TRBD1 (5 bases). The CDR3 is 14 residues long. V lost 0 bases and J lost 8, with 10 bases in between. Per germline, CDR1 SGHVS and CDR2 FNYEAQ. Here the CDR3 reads CASSLAAGYEKLFF. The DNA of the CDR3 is TGTGCCAGCAGCTTAGCTGCAGGGTACGAAAAACTGTTTTTT.

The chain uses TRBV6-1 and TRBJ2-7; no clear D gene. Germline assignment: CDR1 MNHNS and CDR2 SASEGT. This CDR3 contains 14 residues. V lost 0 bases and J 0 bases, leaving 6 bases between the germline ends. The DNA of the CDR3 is TGTGCCAGCAGTGAAGCTGGCAGCTCCTACGAGCAGTACTTC. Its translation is CASSEAGSSYEQYF.

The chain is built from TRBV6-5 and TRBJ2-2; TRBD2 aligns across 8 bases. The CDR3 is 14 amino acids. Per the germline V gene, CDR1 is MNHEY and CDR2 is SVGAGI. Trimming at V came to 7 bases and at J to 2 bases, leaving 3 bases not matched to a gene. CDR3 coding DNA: TGTGCCAGCAAAACTAGCGGCAACACCGGGGAGCTGTTTTTT. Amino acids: CASKTSGNTGELFF.

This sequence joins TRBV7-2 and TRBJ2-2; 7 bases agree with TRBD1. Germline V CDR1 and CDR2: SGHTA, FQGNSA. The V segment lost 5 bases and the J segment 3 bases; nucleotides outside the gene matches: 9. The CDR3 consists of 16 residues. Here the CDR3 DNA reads TGTGCCAGCAGCGCCCGGACAGGTCCATACACCGGGGAGCTGTTTTTT. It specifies CASSARTGPYTGELFF.

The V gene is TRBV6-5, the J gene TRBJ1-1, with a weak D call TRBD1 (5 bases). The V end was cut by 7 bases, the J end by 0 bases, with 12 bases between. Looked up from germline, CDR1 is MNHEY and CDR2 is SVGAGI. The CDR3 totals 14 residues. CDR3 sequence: CASTRQKMNTEAFF. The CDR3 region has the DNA TGTGCCAGCACCAGACAGAAGATGAACACTGAAGCTTTCTTT.

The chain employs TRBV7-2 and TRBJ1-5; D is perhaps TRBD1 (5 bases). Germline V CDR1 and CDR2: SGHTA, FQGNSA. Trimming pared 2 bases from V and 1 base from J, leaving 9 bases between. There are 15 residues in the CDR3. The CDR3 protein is CASSLSGGSNQPQHF. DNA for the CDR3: TGTGCCAGCAGCTTATCGGGGGGGAGCAATCAGCCCCAGCATTTT.

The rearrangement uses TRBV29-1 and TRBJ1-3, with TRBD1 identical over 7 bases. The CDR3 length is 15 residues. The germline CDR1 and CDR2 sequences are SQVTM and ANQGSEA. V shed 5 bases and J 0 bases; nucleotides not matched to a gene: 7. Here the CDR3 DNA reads TGCAGCGTTAACACTGGGACAGACTCTGGAAACACCATATATTTT. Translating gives CSVNTGTDSGNTIYF.

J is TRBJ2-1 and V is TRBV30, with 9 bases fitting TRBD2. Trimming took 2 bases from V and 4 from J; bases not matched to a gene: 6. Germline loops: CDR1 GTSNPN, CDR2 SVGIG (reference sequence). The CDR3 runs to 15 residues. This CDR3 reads CAWSKLAGPYNEQFF. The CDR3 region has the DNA TGTGCCTGGAGTAAACTAGCGGGTCCGTACAATGAGCAGTTCTTC.

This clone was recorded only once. The CDR3 DNA reads TGTGCCAGCAGCTTAGAGCGGGGGTCCGAGCAGTACTTC. Translated: CASSLERGSEQYF. The chain couples TRBV7-2 to TRBJ2-7, with 8 bases fitting TRBD2. CDR3 length: 13 amino acids. The V segment lost 1 base and the J segment 6 bases; nucleotides outside the gene matches: 2. Germline CDR1 and CDR2: SGHTA and FQGNSA.

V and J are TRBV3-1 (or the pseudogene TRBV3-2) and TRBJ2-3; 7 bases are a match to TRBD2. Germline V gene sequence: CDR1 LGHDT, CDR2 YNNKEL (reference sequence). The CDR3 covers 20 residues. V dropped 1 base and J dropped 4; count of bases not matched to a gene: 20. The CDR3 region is CASSQGRGEGLSGLADTQYF. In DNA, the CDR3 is TGTGCCAGCAGCCAAGGCCGGGGGGAGGGCCTCTCTGGATTGGCAGATACGCAGTATTTT.

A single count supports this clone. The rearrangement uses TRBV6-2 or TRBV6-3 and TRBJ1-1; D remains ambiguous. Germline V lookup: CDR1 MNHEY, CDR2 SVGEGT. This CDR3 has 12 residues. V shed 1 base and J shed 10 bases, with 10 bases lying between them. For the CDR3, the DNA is TGTGCCAGCAGTTACTTTGGGCCAGGAGCTTTCTTT. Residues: CASSYFGPGAFF.

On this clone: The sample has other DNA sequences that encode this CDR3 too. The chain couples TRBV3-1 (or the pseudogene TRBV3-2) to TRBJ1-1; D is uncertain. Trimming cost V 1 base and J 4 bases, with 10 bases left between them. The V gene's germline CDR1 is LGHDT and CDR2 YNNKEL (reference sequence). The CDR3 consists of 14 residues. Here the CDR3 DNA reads TGTGCCAGCAGCCAAGGGGGAGGGATCACTGAAGCTTTCTTT. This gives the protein CASSQGGGITEAFF.

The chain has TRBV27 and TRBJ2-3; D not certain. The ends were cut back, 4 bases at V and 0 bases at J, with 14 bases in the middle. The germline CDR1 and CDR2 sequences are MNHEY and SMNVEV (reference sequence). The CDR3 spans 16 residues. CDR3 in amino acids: CASSSPAGHSTDTQYF. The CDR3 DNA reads TGTGCCAGCAGTTCCCCGGCAGGCCATAGCACAGATACGCAGTATTTT.